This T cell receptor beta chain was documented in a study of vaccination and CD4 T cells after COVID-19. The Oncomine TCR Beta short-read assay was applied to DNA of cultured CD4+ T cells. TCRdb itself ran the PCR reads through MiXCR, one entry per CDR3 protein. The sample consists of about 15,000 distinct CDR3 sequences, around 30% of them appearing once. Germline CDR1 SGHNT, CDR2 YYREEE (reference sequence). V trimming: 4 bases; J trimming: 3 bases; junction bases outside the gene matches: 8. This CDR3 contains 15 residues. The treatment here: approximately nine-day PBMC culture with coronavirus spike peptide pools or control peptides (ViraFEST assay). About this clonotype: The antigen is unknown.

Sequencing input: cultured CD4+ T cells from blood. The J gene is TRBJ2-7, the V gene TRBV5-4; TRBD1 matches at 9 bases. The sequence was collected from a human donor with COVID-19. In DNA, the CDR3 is TGTGCCAGCAGCCAACCGGGACAGGGAGACTACGAGCAGTACTTC. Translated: CASSQPGQGDYEQYF. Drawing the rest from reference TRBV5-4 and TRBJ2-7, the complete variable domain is ETGVTQSPTHLIKTRGQQVTLRCSSQSGHNTVSWYQQALGQGPQFIFQYYREEENGRGNFPPRFSGLQFPNYSSELNVNALELDDSALYLCASSQPGQGDYEQYFGPGTRLTVT.